Listed here is a single T cell receptor (beta chain). This sample is drawn from a study of blood T cell repertoires in COVID-19. Overall study context: Sources were T cells, B-cell-depleted T cells, or PBMCs; the material itself was cDNA or gDNA.

The assay was immunoSEQ multiplex PCR, and TCRdb's table has in-frame clones only and misses some. The sample records about 250,000 clones, around 86% being singletons. V lost 0 bases and J lost 10, with 15 bases in between. This CDR3 comprises 15 residues. Per the germline V gene, CDR1 is LGHDT and CDR2 is YNNKEL (reference sequence). The chain links TRBV3-1 (or the pseudogene TRBV3-2) to TRBJ1-4; the D gene is possibly TRBD1 (5 bases). The TCR was taken from a woman aged 25-40 years with active or convalescent COVID-19. Sequencing used peripheral blood. The DNA of the CDR3 is TGTGCCAGCAGCCAAGAGGAATCGGGGGGAGGAAAACTGTTTTTT. Its translation: CASSQEESGGGKLFF.